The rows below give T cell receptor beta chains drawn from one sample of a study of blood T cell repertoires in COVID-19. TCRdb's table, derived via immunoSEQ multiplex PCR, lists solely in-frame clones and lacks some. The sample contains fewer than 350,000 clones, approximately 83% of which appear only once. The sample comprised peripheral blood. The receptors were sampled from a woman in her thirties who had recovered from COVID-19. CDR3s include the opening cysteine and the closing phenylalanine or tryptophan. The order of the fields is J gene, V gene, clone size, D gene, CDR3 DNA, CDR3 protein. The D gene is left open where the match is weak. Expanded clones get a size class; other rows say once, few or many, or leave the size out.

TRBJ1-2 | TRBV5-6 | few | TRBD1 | TGTGCCAGCAGCTTGGGGACAGGGAACTATGGCTACACCTTC | CASSLGTGNYGYTF
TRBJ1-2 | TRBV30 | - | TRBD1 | TGTGCCTGGAGTGTACGAACGACAGGGGGACCTTATGGCTACACCTTC | CAWSVRTTGGPYGYTF
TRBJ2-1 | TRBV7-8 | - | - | TGTGCCAGCAGCCCCTGGACAGCGGGGACGGGTGAGCAGTTCTTC | CASSPWTAGTGEQFF
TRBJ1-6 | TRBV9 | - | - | TGTGCCAGCAGCCCAAGTCGGGGCTCCTATAATTCACCCCTCCACTTT | CASSPSRGSYNSPLHF
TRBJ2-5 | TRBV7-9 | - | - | TGTGCCAGCAGCTTGATGAGGGCCCCGGTCATGGAGACCCAGTACTTC | CASSLMRAPVMETQYF
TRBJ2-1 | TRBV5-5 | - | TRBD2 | TGTGCCAGCAGCCCCCGAAATCCGGGACTAGCGGACAATGAGCAGTTCTTC | CASSPRNPGLADNEQFF
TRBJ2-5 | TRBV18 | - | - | TGTGCCAGCTCACCCGACAGAGCCGGGGAGACCCAGTACTTC | CASSPDRAGETQYF
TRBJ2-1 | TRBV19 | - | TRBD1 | TGTGCCAGTAGTATTGGGACAGGGGTGGTCAATGAGCAGTTCTTC | CASSIGTGVVNEQFF
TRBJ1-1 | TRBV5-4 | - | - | TGTGCCAGCAGCTTGGGAGACATGAACACTGAAGCTTTCTTT | CASSLGDMNTEAFF
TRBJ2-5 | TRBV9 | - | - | TGTGCCAGCAGCGTGACTGGAGTTGAGACCCAGTACTTC | CASSVTGVETQYF
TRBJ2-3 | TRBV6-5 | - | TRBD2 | TGTGCCAGCAGTTCAACGGGGGGTAAAGATACGCAGTATTTT | CASSSTGGKDTQYF
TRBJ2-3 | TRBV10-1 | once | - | TGCGCCAGCAGTGTGCGTATGGGGCCCGATACGCAGTATTTT | CASSVRMGPDTQYF
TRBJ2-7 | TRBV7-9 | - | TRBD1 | TGTGCCAGCAGCCACGGACAGGGGGGGATCTACGAGCAGTACTTC | CASSHGQGGIYEQYF
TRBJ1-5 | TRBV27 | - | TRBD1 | TGTGCCAGCAGTTCTTTACTAGGACAGGGAGCACCCCATTTT | CASSSLLGQGAPHF
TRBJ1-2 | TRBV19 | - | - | TGTGCCAGTAGTATACTGGGAGACTATGGCTACACCTTC | CASSILGDYGYTF
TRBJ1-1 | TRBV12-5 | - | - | TGTGCTAGTGGAACGGGGGTAGACACTGAAGCTTTCTTT | CASGTGVDTEAFF
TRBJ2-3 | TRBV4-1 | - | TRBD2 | TGCGCCAGCAGCCAAAGGGGACTACCGGGACTAGCGGGAACAGATACGCAGTATTTT | CASSQRGLPGLAGTDTQYF
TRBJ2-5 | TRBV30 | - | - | TGTGCCTGGTCCGCAGGTGAGACCCAGTACTTC | CAWSAGETQYF
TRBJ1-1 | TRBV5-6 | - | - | TGTGCCAGCAGCTCAACAGTAAACACTGAAGCTTTCTTT | CASSSTVNTEAFF
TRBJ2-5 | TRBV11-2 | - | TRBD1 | TGTGCCAGCAGCTTAGATCTTTACAGGGGGCTTGAGACCCAGTACTTC | CASSLDLYRGLETQYF
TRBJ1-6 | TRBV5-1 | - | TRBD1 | TGCGCCAGCAGCTTGGCTCTGCAGGGGGGCAGGGTCCAAGGAGGGTATCCAGGCAATTCACCCCTCCACTTT | CASSLALQGGRVQGGYPGNSPLHF
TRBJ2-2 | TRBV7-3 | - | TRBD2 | TGTGCCAGCAGCCGGACTAGCGGTCACACCGGGGAGCTGTTTTTT | CASSRTSGHTGELFF
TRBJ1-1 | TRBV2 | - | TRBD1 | TGTGCCAGCAGTGGACAGGGTACGAACACTGAAGCTTTCTTT | CASSGQGTNTEAFF
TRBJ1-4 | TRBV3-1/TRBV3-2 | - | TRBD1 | TGTGCCAGCAGCCCGCGACAGGGGGCGAGAAAACTGTTTTTT | CASSPRQGARKLFF
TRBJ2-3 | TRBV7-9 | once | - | TGTGCCAGCAGCTTAGAGCCGGGGATCCCAGATACGCAGTATTTT | CASSLEPGIPDTQYF
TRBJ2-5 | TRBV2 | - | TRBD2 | TGTGCCAGCAGTCCTCGACTAGCGGGAAATCAAGAGACCCAGTACTTC | CASSPRLAGNQETQYF
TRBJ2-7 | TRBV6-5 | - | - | TGTGCCAGCAGTCATATCCCGGACAAAGGCTACGAGCAGTACTTC | CASSHIPDKGYEQYF
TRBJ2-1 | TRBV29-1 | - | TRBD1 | TGCAGCGTACGGGACAGGGAGGTTAATGAGCAGTTCTTC | CSVRDREVNEQFF
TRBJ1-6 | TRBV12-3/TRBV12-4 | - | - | TGTGCCAGCAGCCGGGGGGCAGGGCCACCCCTCCACTTT | CASSRGAGPPLHF
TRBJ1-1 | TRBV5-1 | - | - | TGCGCCAGCGCGCCAGGCCAAAACACTGAAGCTTTCTTT | CASAPGQNTEAFF
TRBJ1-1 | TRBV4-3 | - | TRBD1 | TGCGCCAGCAGCGCCCAGACAGGGGATGCTGAAGCTTTCTTT | CASSAQTGDAEAFF
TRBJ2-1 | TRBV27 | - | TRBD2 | TGTGCCAGCAGTTTTTTCCCTAGCGGGAGTAAAACTGAGCAGTTCTTC | CASSFFPSGSKTEQFF
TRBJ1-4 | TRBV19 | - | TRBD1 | TGTGCCAGTAGTACAGGGGGCAAAACTAATGAAAAACTGTTTTTT | CASSTGGKTNEKLFF
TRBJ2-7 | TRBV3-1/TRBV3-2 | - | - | TGTGCCAGCAGCCAAGATAGCGATTCCGAGCAGTACTTC | CASSQDSDSEQYF
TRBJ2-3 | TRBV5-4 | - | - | TGTGCCAGCAGTTTCGCAGGGAGGTCGGATACGCAGTATTTT | CASSFAGRSDTQYF
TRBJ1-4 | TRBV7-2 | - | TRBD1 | TGTGCCAGCAGCCCAGGACAGGCCGAGGGACTGTTTTTT | CASSPGQAEGLFF
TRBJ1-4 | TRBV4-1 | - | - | TGCGCCAGCAGCCAAGGGCTTAATGAAAAACTGTTTTTT | CASSQGLNEKLFF
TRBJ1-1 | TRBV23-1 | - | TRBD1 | TGCGCCAGCAGTCATACAGGGGGCTCTGTAAGTGCTGAAGCTTTCTTT | CASSHTGGSVSAEAFF
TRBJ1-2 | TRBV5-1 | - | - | TGCGCCAGCAGCTTGAGCAGACTCTTAAACTATGGCTACACCTTC | CASSLSRLLNYGYTF
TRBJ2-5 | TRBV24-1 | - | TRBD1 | TGTGCCACCAGTGATCAAGAGACAGGGGGCTTGGAGACCCAGTACTTC | CATSDQETGGLETQYF
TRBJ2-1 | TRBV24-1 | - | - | TGTGCCACCAGTGCACCGGGACTGGGGAGTAATGAGCAGTTCTTC | CATSAPGLGSNEQFF
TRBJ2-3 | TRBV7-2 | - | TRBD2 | TGTGCCAGCAGCCGTACTAGCGGGGGGCAGGATACGCAGTATTTT | CASSRTSGGQDTQYF
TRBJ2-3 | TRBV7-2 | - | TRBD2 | TGTGCCAGCAGCTTTGGCGGGGGTGCAGATACGCAGTATTTT | CASSFGGGADTQYF
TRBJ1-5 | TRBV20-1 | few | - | TGCAGTGCTAGCCCAGATCAGCCCCAGCATTTT | CSASPDQPQHF
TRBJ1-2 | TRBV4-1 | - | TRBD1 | TGCGCCAGCAGCCAAGAGGGGACAGGGCCAGGGGGTGGCTACACCTTC | CASSQEGTGPGGGYTF
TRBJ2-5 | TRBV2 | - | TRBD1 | TGTGCCAGCAGTGGGGACAGCCAAGAGACCCAGTACTTC | CASSGDSQETQYF
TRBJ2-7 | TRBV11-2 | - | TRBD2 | TGTGCCAGCAGCTTCGGAGCGGGGGGGTTCTACGAGCAGTACTTC | CASSFGAGGFYEQYF
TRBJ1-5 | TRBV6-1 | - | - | TGTGCCAGCAGTGAAAGAATAGGGGCCAACAATCAGCCCCAGCATTTT | CASSERIGANNQPQHF
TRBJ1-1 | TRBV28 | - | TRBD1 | TGTGCCAGCAGAGCCCCGGGACAGGGTCGCACTGAAGCTTTCTTT | CASRAPGQGRTEAFF
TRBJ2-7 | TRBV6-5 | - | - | TGTGCCAGCAGTTATTCACAGGGTCTCCTCTACGAGCAGTACTTC | CASSYSQGLLYEQYF
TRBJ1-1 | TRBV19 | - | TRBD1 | TGTGCCAGTATTTTAGGGGGCTCGAGCACTGAAGCTTTCTTT | CASILGGSSTEAFF
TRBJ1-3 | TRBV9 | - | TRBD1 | TGTGCCAGCAGCCCTAACCTCGGACAGGGGCTGCCTGGAAACACCATATATTTT | CASSPNLGQGLPGNTIYF
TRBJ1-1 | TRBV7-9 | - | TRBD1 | TGTGCCAGCAGCAATCCGGGACAGGTGAACACTGAAGCTTTCTTT | CASSNPGQVNTEAFF
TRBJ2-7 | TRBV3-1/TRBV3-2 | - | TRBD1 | TGTGCCAGCAGCCAAGATGCTCCTCGACAGGGGTTCTACGAGCAGTACTTC | CASSQDAPRQGFYEQYF